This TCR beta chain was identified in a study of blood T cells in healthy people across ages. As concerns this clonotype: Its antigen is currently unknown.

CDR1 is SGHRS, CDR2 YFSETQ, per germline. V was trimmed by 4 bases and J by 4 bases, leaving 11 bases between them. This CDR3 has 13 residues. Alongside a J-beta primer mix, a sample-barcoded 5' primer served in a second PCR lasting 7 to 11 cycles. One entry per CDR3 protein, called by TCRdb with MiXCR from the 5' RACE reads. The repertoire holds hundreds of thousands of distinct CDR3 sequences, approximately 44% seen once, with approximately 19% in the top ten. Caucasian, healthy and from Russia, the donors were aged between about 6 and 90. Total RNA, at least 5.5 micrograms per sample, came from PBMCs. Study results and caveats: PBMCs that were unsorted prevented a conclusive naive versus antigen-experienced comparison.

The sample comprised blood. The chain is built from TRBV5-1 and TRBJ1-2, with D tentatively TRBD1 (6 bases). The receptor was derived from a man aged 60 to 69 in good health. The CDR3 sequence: CASSTGQPYGYTF. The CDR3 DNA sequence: TGCGCCAGCAGCACCGGACAGCCCTATGGCTACACCTTC.